These 31 T cell receptor beta chains were all obtained from the same sample, sequenced in a study of T cell responses to AZD1222 COVID-19 vaccine. Measured with immunoSEQ multiplex PCR; TCRdb has only the in-frame clones, and not every one. The data contain 150,000 or so clones, just over 90% of them singletons. The starting material was peripheral blood, obtained 28 days after the second AZD1222 dose. The receptor source for this set is an adult who received the AZD1222 COVID-19 vaccine.

The V and J genes are TRBV7-9 and TRBJ1-1; D remains ambiguous. CDR3 length: 12 residues. Trimming left V 11 bases short and J 1 base short, with 11 bases between. Germline V gene sequence: CDR1 SEHNR, CDR2 FQNEAQ (reference sequence). CDR3 protein: CASGLGNTEAFF. CDR3 DNA sequence: TGTGCCTCAGGTCTTGGGAACACTGAAGCTTTCTTT.

This clone showed up just once. The V gene is TRBV28, the J gene TRBJ2-3, with 7 bases lining up with TRBD2. The CDR3 has 15 amino acids. Unmatched junction bases numbered 5, after V lost 3 bases and J lost 2 bases. The germline gives CDR1 MDHEN, CDR2 SYDVKM. Here the CDR3 reads CASSFRREHTDTQYF. The CDR3 coding sequence is TGTGCCAGCAGTTTTAGGCGGGAGCACACAGATACGCAGTATTTT.

This clone was detected once. This chain uses TRBV28 with TRBJ1-2; D is unresolved. This CDR3 region has 14 residues. Trimming stripped 3 bases from V and 0 bases from J, with 8 bases between. Per the germline V gene, CDR1 is MDHEN and CDR2 is SYDVKM. This chain's CDR3 is CASSLPGSNYGYTF. In DNA form, the CDR3 reads TGTGCCAGCAGTTTGCCAGGTTCTAACTATGGCTACACCTTC.

Remarks on this clone: The sample carries other DNA sequences with the same CDR3. The V and J genes are TRBV7-3 and TRBJ2-1; a weak D match, TRBD2 (5 bases). The germline V gene has CDR1 SGHTA and CDR2 FQGTGA. The ends were cut back, 0 bases at V and 4 bases at J, with 7 bases in the middle. CDR3 length: 14 residues. The CDR3 DNA sequence: TGTGCCAGCAGCTTAACGTCGGGGTACAATGAGCAGTTCTTC. Translating it yields CASSLTSGYNEQFF. Complete variable domain (other parts from reference TRBV7-3 and TRBJ2-1): GAGVSQTPSNKVTEKGKYVELRCDPISGHTALYWYRQSLGQGPEFLIYFQGTGAADDSGLPNDRFFAVRPEGSVSTLKIQRTERGDSAVYLCASSLTSGYNEQFFGPGTRLTVL.

In its sample, this clone was seen once. The J gene is TRBJ1-5, the V gene TRBV25-1; no clear D. CDR3 length: 13 amino acids. Germline values: CDR1 MGHDK, CDR2 SYGVNS. Between the trimmed V and J ends, which lost 4 bases and 7 bases, there was a span of 11 bases. The CDR3 protein is CASSGIHQQPQHF. CDR3 nucleotides: TGTGCCAGCAGTGGGATACATCAACAGCCCCAGCATTTT.

The chain uses TRBV3-1 (or the pseudogene TRBV3-2) and TRBJ1-2; D unresolved. The CDR3 sequence is 13 residues long. Germline loops: CDR1 LGHDT, CDR2 YNNKEL (reference sequence). V lost 4 bases to trimming and J lost 8 bases, with 14 bases between them. The CDR3 DNA is TGTGCCAGCAGCCCCGAAAGGACTTACGGCTACACCTTC. Its translation: CASSPERTYGYTF.

The V call is TRBV6-1, the J call TRBJ1-5; unclear D gene. CDR1 MNHNS and CDR2 SASEGT come from the germline V gene. V was clipped by 1 base and J by 15 bases, with 13 bases between them. The CDR3 consists of 12 residues. The CDR3 DNA is TGTGCCAGCAGTGAAGTTGCCCACGGCGGGCATTTT. Residues: CASSEVAHGGHF.

The chain employs TRBV4-2 and TRBJ2-7; D is tentatively TRBD1 or TRBD2 (5 bases each). V dropped 3 bases and J dropped 2 bases, with 14 bases sitting between them. CDR3 size: 15 residues. CDR1 LGHNA and CDR2 YNFKEQ come from the germline V gene. CDR3 sequence: CASSHPGTEAYEQYF. The CDR3 coding sequence is TGTGCCAGCAGCCACCCCGGGACGGAAGCCTACGAGCAGTACTTC.

The chain carries TRBV5-1 and TRBJ1-1; D may be TRBD1 (6 bases). V was trimmed by 3 bases and J by 7 bases, leaving 16 bases between them. CDR3 length: 14 amino acids. The V gene's germline CDR1 is SGHRS and CDR2 YFSETQ. The CDR3 protein is CASSYLKEGGEAFF. The CDR3 coding sequence is TGCGCCAGCAGCTACCTCAAAGAAGGGGGTGAAGCTTTCTTT.

This rearrangement joins TRBV27 to TRBJ1-6; the match to TRBD1 covers 8 bases. Germline CDR1 and CDR2: MNHEY and SMNVEV (reference sequence). This CDR3 is 13 amino acids long. V lost 8 bases to trimming and J lost 8 bases; unmatched junction nucleotides: 5. This CDR3 reads CASSDREYSPLHF. DNA for the CDR3: TGTGCCAGCTCGGACAGGGAATATTCACCCCTCCACTTT.

This chain links TRBV7-9 with TRBJ1-4; 9 bases agree with TRBD1. The CDR3 contains 17 residues. V lost 1 base and J lost 7; bases outside the gene matches: 10. CDR1 is SEHNR and CDR2 is FQNEAQ in the germline V gene (reference sequence). The CDR3 region has the DNA TGTGCCAGCAGCTTAGAGGGGCGAACAGGGGGCCGTGAAAAACTGTTTTTT. Amino acid sequence: CASSLEGRTGGREKLFF.

This chain uses TRBV6-1 with TRBJ1-3, with D uncertain. Germline V gene data show CDR1 as MNHNS and CDR2 as SASEGT. CDR3 size: 10 residues. V was pared by 1 base and J by 16 bases, with 8 bases between. The CDR3 DNA reads TGTGCCAGCAGTGAAGTAATAAGTTATTTT. It encodes CASSEVISYF.

The chain couples TRBV5-4 to TRBJ1-3, with 8 positions matching TRBD1. The CDR3 has 18 amino acids. Unmatched junction bases numbered 11, after V lost 2 bases and J lost 1 base. CDR1 SGHNT and CDR2 YYREEE come from the germline V gene (reference sequence). CDR3 sequence (DNA): TGTGCCAGCAGCTTTGGGGCACAGGGGGGTTTTTCTGGAAACACCATATATTTT. This encodes CASSFGAQGGFSGNTIYF. Drawing the rest from reference TRBV5-4 and TRBJ1-3, the complete variable domain is ETGVTQSPTHLIKTRGQQVTLRCSSQSGHNTVSWYQQALGQGPQFIFQYYREEENGRGNFPPRFSGLQFPNYSSELNVNALELDDSALYLCASSFGAQGGFSGNTIYFGEGSWLTVV.

CDR3 in DNA: TGTGCCAGCAGGCCAACAGGGGTTAATCAGCCCCAGCATTTT. Its protein product is CASRPTGVNQPQHF. The chain couples TRBV27 to TRBJ1-5; 7 bases fit TRBD1. The V and J ends lost 6 bases and 4 bases, in that order; junction bases with no gene match: 6. The CDR3 spans 14 residues. CDR1 MNHEY and CDR2 SMNVEV come from the germline V gene (reference sequence).

The rearrangement joins TRBV7-9 to TRBJ1-1; D not resolved. V lost 5 bases and J lost 0, with 10 bases in between. From germline, CDR1 is SEHNR and CDR2 FQNEAQ (reference sequence). The CDR3 sequence is 14 residues long. CDR3 DNA sequence: TGTGCCAGCAGCCTCGGAGGATTGAACACTGAAGCTTTCTTT. Translating gives CASSLGGLNTEAFF.

J is TRBJ2-3 and V is TRBV19, with a possible D match to TRBD2 (5 bases). Trimming removed 10 bases from V and 6 bases from J, with 26 bases in between. This CDR3 region has 16 residues. CDR1 and CDR2 from the germline V gene are LNHDA and SQIVND (reference sequence). The CDR3, as DNA: TGTGCCACCCCCGTGTTGGTAGCGAGACTTTGGGATACGCAGTATTTT. It yields the protein CATPVLVARLWDTQYF.

The J gene is TRBJ2-3, the V gene TRBV6-4; TRBD1 agrees at 8 bases. After removal of 4 bases from V and 2 bases from J, the junction contained 5 bases not matched to a gene. From germline, CDR1 is MRHNA and CDR2 SNTAGT. The CDR3 has 15 residues. CDR3 coding DNA: TGTGCCAGCAGTGCCCAGGGGGCCCCCACAGATACGCAGTATTTT. Its protein is CASSAQGAPTDTQYF.

V is TRBV5-6 and J is TRBJ1-2; no clear D gene. The CDR3 spans 14 residues. V lost 4 bases to trimming and J lost 5 bases, with 15 bases between them. Germline V gene lookup returns CDR1 SGHDT and CDR2 YYEEEE. The CDR3 region is CASSRPDTSYGYTF. The DNA for the CDR3 is TGTGCCAGCAGCCGACCCGACACTTCTTATGGCTACACCTTC.

Details on this clone: Other DNA sequences of this sample code for an identical CDR3. The rearrangement links TRBV4-3 to TRBJ1-1; D unresolved. The CDR3 runs 13 residues. The V and J ends lost 4 bases and 2 bases respectively, with 8 bases between them. In germline, CDR1 is LGHNA, CDR2 YSLEER. This chain's CDR3 is CASSRAVNTEAFF. The DNA of the CDR3 is TGCGCCAGCAGCCGGGCAGTTAACACTGAAGCTTTCTTT.

The CDR3, as DNA: TGTGCCAGCAGCTCAGGACAGGGGGCGAGGGGCTACACCTTC. This translates into CASSSGQGARGYTF. The chain links TRBV7-9 to TRBJ1-2, with 11 bases that match TRBD1. The CDR3 spans 14 residues. The trim removed 4 bases at V and 8 bases at J, leaving 6 bases unmatched. CDR1 and CDR2 (germline): SEHNR, FQNEAQ (reference sequence).

V usage is TRBV5-1 and J usage is TRBJ1-1; 8 bases are a match to TRBD1. V lost 4 bases and J lost 11; bases outside the gene matches: 13. Germline loops: CDR1 SGHRS, CDR2 YFSETQ. This CDR3 is built from 14 residues. CDR3 region: CASSPRTGSLAAFF. The CDR3 region has the DNA TGCGCCAGCAGCCCCAGGACAGGGAGCTTAGCCGCTTTCTTT.

V and J are TRBV6-6 and TRBJ1-1; TRBD1 matches at 11 bases. This CDR3 has 16 residues. Germline V CDR1 and CDR2: MNHNY, SVGAGI (reference sequence). Trimming cost V 5 bases and J 2 bases; bases outside gene matches: 7. CDR3 nucleotides: TGTGCCAGCAGTACTACCGGGACAGGGGGAAACACTGAAGCTTTCTTT. Translated, it gives CASSTTGTGGNTEAFF.

This chain uses TRBV27 with TRBJ2-5; D perhaps matches TRBD2 (5 bases). The CDR3 loop spans 14 amino acids. CDR1 is MNHEY, CDR2 SMNVEV, per germline (reference sequence). V was pared by 0 bases and J by 4 bases, with 9 bases between. The chain's CDR3 is CASSLSRAGETQYF. CDR3 nucleotide sequence: TGTGCCAGCAGTTTATCCCGGGCGGGAGAGACCCAGTACTTC.

The V call is TRBV7-9, the J call TRBJ1-2; maybe TRBD1 (6 bases). V shed 5 bases and J shed 4 bases, with 17 bases lying between them. CDR1 SEHNR and CDR2 FQNEAQ come from the germline V gene (reference sequence). CDR3 size: 15 residues. Here the CDR3 reads CASSPSDRTFYGYTF. DNA of the CDR3: TGTGCCAGCAGCCCCTCTGACAGGACCTTCTATGGCTACACCTTC.

This rearrangement joins TRBV2 to TRBJ1-2; possibly TRBD1 for D (5 bases). From germline, CDR1 is SNHLY and CDR2 FYNNEI. Trimming took off 9 bases at V and 3 bases at J, with 11 bases between the two ends. CDR3 length: 12 amino acids. The CDR3 protein is CARASGDYGYTF. CDR3 in DNA: TGTGCCAGGGCCTCGGGGGACTATGGCTACACCTTC.

J is TRBJ2-5 and V is TRBV2; D uncertain. There are 13 residues in the CDR3. V lost 4 bases and J 3 bases, leaving 9 bases between the germline ends. Germline V gene sequence: CDR1 SNHLY, CDR2 FYNNEI. The DNA of the CDR3 is TGTGCCAGCAGTGGGCTTTGGGAAGAGACCCAGTACTTC. Protein: CASSGLWEETQYF.

The chain couples TRBV16 to TRBJ1-3, with D perhaps TRBD1 (5 bases). The CDR3 runs 14 residues. The germline V gene encodes CDR1 KGHSY and CDR2 FQNENV. V dropped 1 base and J dropped 5 bases, with 9 bases sitting between them. The DNA of the CDR3 is TGTGCCAGCAGCCAATGGGACTCAAGAAACACCATATATTTT. This sequence encodes CASSQWDSRNTIYF.

The V gene is TRBV28, the J gene TRBJ2-7, with D unresolved. The CDR3 runs 12 residues. Germline V lookup: CDR1 MDHEN, CDR2 SYDVKM. With 8 bases removed from V and 4 bases from J, the gap between germline ends came to 12 bases. The DNA of the CDR3 is TGTGCCAGCGGGTCCGCCCGGTACGAGCAGTACTTC. This codes for CASGSARYEQYF.

This sequence joins TRBV9 and TRBJ2-3; TRBD2 matches at 9 bases. The CDR3 spans 16 residues. Trimming took 0 bases from V and 2 from J; bases not matched to a gene: 4. Germline V CDR1 and CDR2: SGDLS, YYNGEE. CDR3 sequence reads: CASSVAAGGPTDTQYF. The DNA for the CDR3 is TGTGCCAGCAGCGTAGCAGCGGGGGGCCCCACAGATACGCAGTATTTT.

The rearrangement joins TRBV7-2 to TRBJ2-1; D may be TRBD1 or TRBD2 (5 bases each). The CDR3 length is 16 residues. Germline-derived CDR1 and CDR2 are SGHTA and FQGNSA. Trimming took off 5 bases at V and 0 bases at J, with 14 bases between the two ends. In nucleotides, the CDR3 is TGTGCCAGCAGCCCCCCGGGGCCCCCCTCCTACAATGAGCAGTTCTTC. This sequence encodes CASSPPGPPSYNEQFF.

This chain connects TRBV5-6 to TRBJ2-1, with 9 nucleotides matching TRBD1. The CDR3 has 15 amino acids. The ends lost 1 base at V and 6 bases at J; junction bases unmatched: 5. Germline CDR1 and CDR2: SGHDT and YYEEEE. CDR3 DNA sequence: TGTGCCAGCAGCTTGTTTGGACAGGGGTCCAATGAGCAGTTCTTC. Translation: CASSLFGQGSNEQFF.